This T cell receptor (beta chain) derives from a study of control samples from healthy donors and cancer patients. J was trimmed by 0 bases and V by 5 bases; bases with no gene match: 12. The CDR3 sequence is 18 residues long. The germline V gene encodes CDR1 SEHNR and CDR2 FQNEAQ (reference sequence). Clones were sequenced by immunoSEQ multiplex PCR, and TCRdb holds only the in-frame ones, with some missing. The table has about 170,000 clones, 91% seen once; the top ten hold about 1.6%. The V gene is TRBV7-9, the J gene TRBJ2-1; the match to TRBD2 covers 8 bases. The sequence was obtained from a woman aged 25 to 39 in good health. Material for sequencing was blood. For the CDR3, the DNA is TGTGCCAGCAGCGAAATTGCCGGGGGGGCGAGCTCCTACAATGAGCAGTTCTTC. This codes for CASSEIAGGASSYNEQFF. Full variable domain (remainder filled in from reference TRBV7-9 and TRBJ2-1): DTGVSQNPRHKITKRGQNVTFRCDPISEHNRLYWYRQTLGQGPEFLTYFQNEAQLEKSRLLSDRFSAERPKGSFSTLEIQRTEQGDSAMYLCASSEIAGGASSYNEQFFGPGTRLTVL.